This paragraph reports one TCR beta chain. The data derive from a study of blood T cell repertoires in COVID-19. About the study: Sites across the United States, Italy and Spain contributed samples from acute and convalescent COVID-19. PBMCs, B-cell-depleted T cells, or T cells provided the cDNA or gDNA that made up the material.

The CDR3 is made up of 14 amino acids. Germline trimming cut 5 bases from V and 9 bases from J; bases unmatched to any gene: 9. The V gene's germline CDR1 is SGHNT and CDR2 YENEEA. Original processing notes: Reference gene primer amplification in the assay estimated nucleated cell counts. The table came from immunoSEQ multiplex PCR; TCRdb's copy has only in-frame clones and leaves some out. V and J calls and clone size are as listed in that table; D and trimming were resolved from the DNA. The table lists 110,000 to 150,000 clones, over 75% of them singletons, with approximately 45% in the top ten. What was sequenced was peripheral blood. The clonotype originates from a human donor in a cohort sampled during active COVID-19. This chain links TRBV11-3 with TRBJ2-1; TRBD1 matches at 8 bases. The chain's CDR3 is CASSRFRGQGEQFF. CDR3 nucleotide sequence: TGTGCCAGCAGCCGCTTCAGGGGGCAGGGTGAGCAGTTCTTC.